These 22 T cell receptor beta chains came from one sample sequenced in a study of T cells expressing NK-cell markers. TCRdb re-called the 5' RACE reads and shows each CDR3 protein once, DNA omitted. Found here are around 21,000 distinct CDR3 sequences; the top ten clones hold over 50%. The sample consisted of blood T cells: a sorted CD56 or NKG2C T cell subset, CD4+ or CD8+ T cells, or bulk PBMC T cells (not recorded which). These receptor sequences come from a man aged 18-69 years in good health.

V usage is TRBV7-2 and J usage is TRBJ1-1; TCRdb indicates TRBD1, and absent DNA this call remains unverified. CDR1 is SGHTA and CDR2 is FQGNSA in the germline V gene. This CDR3 is 14 amino acids long. The chain's CDR3 is CASSAGQVNTEAFF.

The chain carries TRBV12-3 or TRBV12-4 and TRBJ2-2; TCRdb names TRBD1, which stays unverified in the absence of DNA. The length of the CDR3 is 13 residues. CDR3: CASSRGGTGELFF.

The rearrangement uses TRBV6-2 or TRBV6-3 and TRBJ1-4; TCRdb calls TRBD1, which cannot be checked without DNA. This CDR3 region has 14 residues. Germline V gene lookup returns CDR1 MNHEY and CDR2 SVGEGT. CDR3 in amino acids: CASSSTGAREKLFF.

This chain joins TRBV27 and TRBJ1-2; TCRdb's D call of TRBD1 is untestable without DNA. Germline loops: CDR1 MNHEY, CDR2 SMNVEV (reference sequence). The CDR3 is 14 amino acids. The CDR3 region is CASSSSGGRYGYTF.

This chain joins TRBV20-1 and TRBJ1-1; the TCRdb D gene call, TRBD1, has no DNA to confirm it. CDR3 length: 13 amino acids. Germline loops: CDR1 DFQATT, CDR2 SNEGSKA (reference sequence). The chain's CDR3 is CSAWSQGRTEAFF.

This chain connects TRBV7-8 to TRBJ2-1; lacking DNA, the TRBD1 call made by TCRdb goes unchecked. Germline assignment: CDR1 SGHVS and CDR2 FQNEAQ. This CDR3 comprises 12 residues. The CDR3: CASSSGANEQFF.

V and J are TRBV14 and TRBJ2-5. Germline V gene lookup returns CDR1 SGHDN and CDR2 FVKESK. The CDR3 totals 15 residues. This chain's CDR3 is CASSRFSGIQETQYF.

The chain uses TRBV7-9 and TRBJ2-1; TCRdb designates TRBD1, a call that cannot be tested without DNA. The CDR3 is 15 amino acids. CDR1 SEHNR and CDR2 FQNEAQ come from the germline V gene (reference sequence). The chain's CDR3 is CASSLGRGAYNEQFF. The whole variable domain, filled in from reference TRBV7-9 and TRBJ2-1, reads DTGVSQNPRHKITKRGQNVTFRCDPISEHNRLYWYRQTLGQGPEFLTYFQNEAQLEKSRLLSDRFSAERPKGSFSTLEIQRTEQGDSAMYLCASSLGRGAYNEQFFGPGTRLTVL.

The chain links TRBV20-1 to TRBJ2-5; lacking DNA, the TRBD1 call made by TCRdb goes unchecked. This CDR3 contains 12 residues. CDR1 and CDR2 (germline): DFQATT, SNEGSKA (reference sequence). The CDR3 spells CSAPTGGETQYF.

This rearrangement joins TRBV2 to TRBJ1-5; TCRdb's D call of TRBD1 is untestable without DNA. The CDR3 contains 14 residues. Germline V gives CDR1 SNHLY, CDR2 FYNNEI. This CDR3 is CASRSGGYNQPQHF.

The V and J genes are TRBV3-1 and TRBJ2-7; TCRdb designates TRBD2, a call that cannot be tested without DNA. The CDR3 has 14 residues. Germline assignment: CDR1 LGHDT and CDR2 YNNKEL (reference sequence). The CDR3 reads CASSPQGLAHEQYF.

The chain couples TRBV18 to TRBJ1-2. The CDR3 spans 14 residues. Germline V gene lookup returns CDR1 KGHSH and CDR2 LQKENI. CDR3 loop: CASSPPLLDYGYTF. The full variable domain, completed using reference TRBV18 and TRBJ1-2, is NAGVMQNPRHLVRRRGQEARLRCSPMKGHSHVYWYRQLPEEGLKFMVYLQKENIIDESGMPKERFSAEFPKEGPSILRIQQVVRGDSAAYFCASSPPLLDYGYTFGSGTRLTVV.

This sequence joins TRBV6-1 and TRBJ2-2; TCRdb picks TRBD2, but there is no DNA to check that call. Germline V gene lookup returns CDR1 MNHNS and CDR2 SASEGT. This CDR3 is 13 amino acids long. CDR3 sequence reads: CAIKSGHTGELFF.

The CDR3 here is CAISESVTSGYNEQFF. The V and J genes are TRBV10-3 and TRBJ2-1; the TRBD2 assignment by TCRdb is unverifiable without DNA. CDR1 ENHRY and CDR2 SYGVKD come from the germline V gene. The CDR3 has 16 amino acids.

This sequence joins TRBV27 and TRBJ2-7; without DNA, the TCRdb call of TRBD1 cannot be checked. Per germline, CDR1 MNHEY and CDR2 SMNVEV (reference sequence). The CDR3 totals 15 residues. The CDR3 here is CASTQSLSGSYEQYF.

The chain employs TRBV12-3 or TRBV12-4 and TRBJ1-2; no DNA is available, so the TRBD1 call from TCRdb remains unchecked. The CDR3 contains 14 residues. CDR3: CASSLGQVIYGYTF.

V is TRBV6-2 or TRBV6-3 and J is TRBJ2-3; the TRBD2 assignment by TCRdb is unverifiable without DNA. The CDR3 is 16 amino acids. Germline V lookup: CDR1 MNHEY, CDR2 SVGEGT. The CDR3 sequence is CASSSPFAGGTDTQYF.

This chain joins TRBV9 and TRBJ2-1; the TRBD1 assignment by TCRdb is unverifiable without DNA. Germline-derived CDR1 and CDR2 are SGDLS and YYNGEE. The CDR3 contains 18 residues. This chain's CDR3 is CASSERISGQISYNEQFF. The complete variable domain, with remaining parts taken from reference TRBV9 and TRBJ2-1, reads DSGVTQTPKHLITATGQRVTLRCSPRSGDLSVYWYQQSLDQGLQFLIQYYNGEERAKGNILERFSAQQFPDLHSELNLSSLELGDSALYFCASSERISGQISYNEQFFGPGTRLTVL.

This sequence joins TRBV27 and TRBJ2-3. The CDR3 length is 13 residues. Germline CDR1 reads MNHEY; CDR2 reads SMNVEV (reference sequence). CDR3 amino acids: CASSSSLADTQYF.

The CDR3 sequence: CAWSPWSGGAYYEQYF. The chain recombines TRBV30 with TRBJ2-7; the TCRdb call, TRBD1, lacks DNA for checking. Germline-derived CDR1 and CDR2 are GTSNPN and SVGIG (reference sequence). There are 16 residues in the CDR3.

The rearrangement joins TRBV7-2 to TRBJ2-1. The CDR3 extends over 15 amino acids. Germline values: CDR1 SGHTA, CDR2 FQGNSA. This chain's CDR3 is CASSLARWQSNEQFF. Full variable domain (outside the CDR3, taken from reference TRBV7-2 and TRBJ2-1): GAGVSQSPSNKVTEKGKDVELRCDPISGHTALYWYRQSLGQGLEFLIYFQGNSAPDKSGLPSDRFSAERTGGSVSTLTIQRTQQEDSAVYLCASSLARWQSNEQFFGPGTRLTVL.

This chain connects TRBV19 to TRBJ2-7; the D call of TRBD1 rests on TCRdb alone, since no DNA is present to check it. Germline CDR1 is LNHDA and CDR2 is SQIVND (reference sequence). The CDR3 runs 15 residues. The CDR3 sequence: CASSIAGTGADEQYF.